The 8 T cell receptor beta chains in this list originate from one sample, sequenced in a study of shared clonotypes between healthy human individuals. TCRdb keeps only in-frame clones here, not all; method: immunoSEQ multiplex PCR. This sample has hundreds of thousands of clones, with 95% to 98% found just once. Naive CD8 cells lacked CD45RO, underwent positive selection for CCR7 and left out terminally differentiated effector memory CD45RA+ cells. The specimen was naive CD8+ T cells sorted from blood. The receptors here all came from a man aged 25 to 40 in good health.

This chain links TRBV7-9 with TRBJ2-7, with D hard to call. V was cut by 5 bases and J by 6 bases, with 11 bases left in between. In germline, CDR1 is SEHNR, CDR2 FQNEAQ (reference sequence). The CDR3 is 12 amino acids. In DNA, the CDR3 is TGTGCCAGCAGCCTGACCGTGGGCGAGCAGTACTTC. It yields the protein CASSLTVGEQYF.

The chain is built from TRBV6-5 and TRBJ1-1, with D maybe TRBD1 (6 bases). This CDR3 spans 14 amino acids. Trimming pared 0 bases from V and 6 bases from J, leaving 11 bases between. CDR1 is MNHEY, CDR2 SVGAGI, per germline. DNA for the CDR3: TGTGCCAGCAGTTACTCGTCGGGGGGGCCTGAAGCTTTCTTT. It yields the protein CASSYSSGGPEAFF.

CDR3 protein: CASSHGLQETQYF. Written as DNA, the CDR3 is TGCGCCAGCAGCCACGGGCTCCAAGAGACCCAGTACTTC. The chain uses TRBV4-1 and TRBJ2-5; D ambiguous. The V end lost 3 bases, the J end lost 1 base, and 6 bases lay between the germline ends. This CDR3 is built from 13 residues. Germline CDR1 reads MGHRA; CDR2 reads YSYEKL.

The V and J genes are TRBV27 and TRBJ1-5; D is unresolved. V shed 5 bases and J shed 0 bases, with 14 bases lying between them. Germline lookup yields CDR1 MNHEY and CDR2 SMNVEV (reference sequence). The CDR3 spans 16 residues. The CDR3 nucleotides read TGTGCCAGCAGTCCATATGCCGCTATTAGCAATCAGCCCCAGCATTTT. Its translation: CASSPYAAISNQPQHF.

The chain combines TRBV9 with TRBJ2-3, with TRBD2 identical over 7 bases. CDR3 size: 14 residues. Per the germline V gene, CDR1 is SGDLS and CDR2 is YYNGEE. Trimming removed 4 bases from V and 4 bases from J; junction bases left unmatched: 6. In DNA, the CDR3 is TGTGCCAGCAGCCAACGACTAGCCCCAGATACGCAGTATTTT. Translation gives CASSQRLAPDTQYF.

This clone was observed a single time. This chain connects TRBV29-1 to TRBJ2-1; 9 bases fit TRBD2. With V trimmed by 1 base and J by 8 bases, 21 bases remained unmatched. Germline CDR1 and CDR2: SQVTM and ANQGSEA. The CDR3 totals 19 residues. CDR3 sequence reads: CSVEGGVQGGGRALYEQFF. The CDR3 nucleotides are TGCAGCGTTGAAGGAGGGGTACAGGGAGGCGGGAGGGCCTTGTATGAGCAGTTCTTC.

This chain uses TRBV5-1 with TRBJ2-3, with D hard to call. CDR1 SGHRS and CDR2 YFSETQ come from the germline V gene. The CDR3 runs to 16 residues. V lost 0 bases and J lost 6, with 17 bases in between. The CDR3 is CASSLEAATIGDTQYF. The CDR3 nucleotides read TGCGCCAGCAGCTTGGAGGCAGCCACTATCGGGGATACGCAGTATTTT. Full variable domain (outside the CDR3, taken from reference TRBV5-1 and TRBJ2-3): KAGVTQTPRYLIKTRGQQVTLSCSPISGHRSVSWYQQTPGQGLQFLFEYFSETQRNKGNFPGRFSGRQFSNSRSEMNVSTLELGDSALYLCASSLEAATIGDTQYFGPGTRLTVL.

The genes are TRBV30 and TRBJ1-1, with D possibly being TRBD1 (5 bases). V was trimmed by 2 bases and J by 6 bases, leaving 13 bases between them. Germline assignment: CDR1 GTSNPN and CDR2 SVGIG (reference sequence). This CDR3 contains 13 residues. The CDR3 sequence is CAWSLGGVAEAFF. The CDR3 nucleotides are TGTGCCTGGAGTTTGGGAGGGGTGGCTGAAGCTTTCTTT. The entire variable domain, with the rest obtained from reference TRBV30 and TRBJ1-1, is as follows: SQTIHQWPATLVQPVGSPLSLECTVEGTSNPNLYWYRQAAGRGLQLLFYSVGIGQISSEVPQNLSASRPQDRQFILSSKKLLLSDSGFYLCAWSLGGVAEAFFGQGTRLTVV.